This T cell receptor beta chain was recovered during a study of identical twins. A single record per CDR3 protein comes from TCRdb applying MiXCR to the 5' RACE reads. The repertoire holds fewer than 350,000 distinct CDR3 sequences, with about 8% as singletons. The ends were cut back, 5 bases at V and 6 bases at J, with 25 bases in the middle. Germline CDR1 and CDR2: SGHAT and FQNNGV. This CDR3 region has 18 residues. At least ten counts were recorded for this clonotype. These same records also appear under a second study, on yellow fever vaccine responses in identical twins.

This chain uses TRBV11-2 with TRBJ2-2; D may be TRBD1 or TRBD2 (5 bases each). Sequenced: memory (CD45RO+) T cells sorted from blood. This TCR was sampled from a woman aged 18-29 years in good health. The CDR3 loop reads CASSPRPGTLSGAGELFF. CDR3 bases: TGTGCCAGCAGCCCACGACCCGGGACGTTAAGTGGGGCCGGGGAGCTGTTTTTT.